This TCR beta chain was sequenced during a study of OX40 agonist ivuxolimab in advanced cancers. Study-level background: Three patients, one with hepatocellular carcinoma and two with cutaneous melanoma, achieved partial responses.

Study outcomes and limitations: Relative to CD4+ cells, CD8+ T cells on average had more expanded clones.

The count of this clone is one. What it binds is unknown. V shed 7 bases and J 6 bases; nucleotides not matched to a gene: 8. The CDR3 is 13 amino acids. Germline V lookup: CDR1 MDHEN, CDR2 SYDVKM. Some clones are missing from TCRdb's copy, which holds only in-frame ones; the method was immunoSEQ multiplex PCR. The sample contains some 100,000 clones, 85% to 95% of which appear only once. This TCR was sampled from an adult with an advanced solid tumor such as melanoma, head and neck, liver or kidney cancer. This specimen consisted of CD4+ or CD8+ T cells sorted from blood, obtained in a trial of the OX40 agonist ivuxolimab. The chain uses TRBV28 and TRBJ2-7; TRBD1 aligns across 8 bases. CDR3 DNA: TGTGCCAGCATTCAGGGGGCTTCTGGCGAGCAGTACTTC. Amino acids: CASIQGASGEQYF.